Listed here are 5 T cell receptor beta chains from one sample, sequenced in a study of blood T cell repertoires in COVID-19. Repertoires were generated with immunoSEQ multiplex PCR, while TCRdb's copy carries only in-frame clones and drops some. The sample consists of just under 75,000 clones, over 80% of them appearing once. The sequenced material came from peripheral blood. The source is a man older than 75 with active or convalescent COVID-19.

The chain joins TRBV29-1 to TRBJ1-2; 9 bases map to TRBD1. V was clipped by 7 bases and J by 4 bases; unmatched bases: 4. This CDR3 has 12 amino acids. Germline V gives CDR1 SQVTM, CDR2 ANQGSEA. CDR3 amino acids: CSAGDRAYGYTF. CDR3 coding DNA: TGCAGCGCCGGGGACAGGGCCTATGGCTACACCTTC.

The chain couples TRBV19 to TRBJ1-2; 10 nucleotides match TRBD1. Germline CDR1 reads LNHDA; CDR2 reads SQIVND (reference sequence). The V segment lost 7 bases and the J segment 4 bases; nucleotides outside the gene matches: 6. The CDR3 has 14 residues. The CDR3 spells CASTRTGGVYGYTF. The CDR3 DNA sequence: TGTGCCAGTACCAGGACAGGGGGTGTCTATGGCTACACCTTC.

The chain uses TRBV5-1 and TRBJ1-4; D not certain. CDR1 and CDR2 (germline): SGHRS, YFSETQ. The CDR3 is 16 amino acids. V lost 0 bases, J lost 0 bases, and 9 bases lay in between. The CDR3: CASSLGVGATNEKLFF. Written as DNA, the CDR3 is TGCGCCAGCAGCTTGGGAGTCGGAGCAACTAATGAAAAACTGTTTTTT.

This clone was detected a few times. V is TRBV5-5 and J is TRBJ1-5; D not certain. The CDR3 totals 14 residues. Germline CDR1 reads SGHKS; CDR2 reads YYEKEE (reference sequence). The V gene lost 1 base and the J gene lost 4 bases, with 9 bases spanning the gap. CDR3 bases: TGTGCCAGCAGCTTGTCGCAGGATAATCAGCCCCAGCATTTT. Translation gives CASSLSQDNQPQHF.

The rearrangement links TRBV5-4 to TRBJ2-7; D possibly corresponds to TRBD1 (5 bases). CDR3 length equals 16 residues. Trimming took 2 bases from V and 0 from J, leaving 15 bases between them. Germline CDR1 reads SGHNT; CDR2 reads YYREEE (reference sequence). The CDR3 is CASSFGHNQNSYEQYF. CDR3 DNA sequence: TGTGCCAGCAGCTTTGGACACAACCAAAACTCCTACGAGCAGTACTTC.